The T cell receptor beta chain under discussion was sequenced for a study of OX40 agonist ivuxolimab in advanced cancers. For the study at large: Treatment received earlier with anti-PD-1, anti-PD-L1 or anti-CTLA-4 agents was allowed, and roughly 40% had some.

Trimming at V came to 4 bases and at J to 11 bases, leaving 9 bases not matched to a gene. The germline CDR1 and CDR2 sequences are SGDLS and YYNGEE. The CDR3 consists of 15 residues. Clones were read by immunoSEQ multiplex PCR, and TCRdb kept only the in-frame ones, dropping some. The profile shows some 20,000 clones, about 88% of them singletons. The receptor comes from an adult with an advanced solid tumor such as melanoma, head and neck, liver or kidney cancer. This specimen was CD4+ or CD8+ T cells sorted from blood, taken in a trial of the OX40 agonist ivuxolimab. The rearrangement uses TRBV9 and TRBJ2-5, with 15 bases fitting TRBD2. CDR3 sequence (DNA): TGTGCCAGCAGCCAGGGACTAGCGGGAGGTAATGAGCAGTACTTC. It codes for CASSQGLAGGNEQYF.